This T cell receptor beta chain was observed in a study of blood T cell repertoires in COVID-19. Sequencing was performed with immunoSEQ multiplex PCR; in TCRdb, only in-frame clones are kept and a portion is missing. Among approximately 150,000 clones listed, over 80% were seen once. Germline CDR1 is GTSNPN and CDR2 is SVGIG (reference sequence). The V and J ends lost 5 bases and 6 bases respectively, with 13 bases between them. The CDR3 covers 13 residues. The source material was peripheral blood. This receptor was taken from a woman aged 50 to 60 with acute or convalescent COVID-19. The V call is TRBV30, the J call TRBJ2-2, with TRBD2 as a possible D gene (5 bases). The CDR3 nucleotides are TGTGCCTGGGGCGCGGGCGCCGCCGGGGAGCTGTTTTTT. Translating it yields CAWGAGAAGELFF. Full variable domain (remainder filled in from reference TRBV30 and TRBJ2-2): SQTIHQWPATLVQPVGSPLSLECTVEGTSNPNLYWYRQAAGRGLQLLFYSVGIGQISSEVPQNLSASRPQDRQFILSSKKLLLSDSGFYLCAWGAGAAGELFFGEGSRLTVL.